The following is a T cell receptor beta chain sequence with its context. Its antigen is undetermined. This record belongs to a study of T cell responses to AZD1222 COVID-19 vaccine. Study-level findings and limits: Repertoires were sampled only after the peak T cell response. Clonal diversity was possibly underestimated, and the donors were mostly white British, with more females. The CD4 TCRs associated with vaccination extended across spike and predominated at 160-218 and 743-854. Within unmutated variant regions lay the reported targets of nearly half of spike-specific TCRs.

The method was immunoSEQ multiplex PCR; TCRdb's version includes in-frame clones alone and lacks a portion of them. The sample carries 200,000 or so clones, 87% recorded once. Germline V gives CDR1 SGHAT, CDR2 FQNNGV. With V trimmed by 0 bases and J by 10 bases, 11 bases remained unmatched. This CDR3 contains 16 residues. Sequences were derived from peripheral blood, sampled on day 0 of MenACWY control vaccination. The receptor was derived from an adult in good health. This sequence joins TRBV11-2 and TRBJ2-1; 8 bases are a match to TRBD2. The CDR3 sequence is CASSLDRFGGATEQFF. The CDR3 nucleotides read TGTGCCAGCAGCTTAGATCGGTTCGGGGGGGCTACAGAGCAGTTCTTC.